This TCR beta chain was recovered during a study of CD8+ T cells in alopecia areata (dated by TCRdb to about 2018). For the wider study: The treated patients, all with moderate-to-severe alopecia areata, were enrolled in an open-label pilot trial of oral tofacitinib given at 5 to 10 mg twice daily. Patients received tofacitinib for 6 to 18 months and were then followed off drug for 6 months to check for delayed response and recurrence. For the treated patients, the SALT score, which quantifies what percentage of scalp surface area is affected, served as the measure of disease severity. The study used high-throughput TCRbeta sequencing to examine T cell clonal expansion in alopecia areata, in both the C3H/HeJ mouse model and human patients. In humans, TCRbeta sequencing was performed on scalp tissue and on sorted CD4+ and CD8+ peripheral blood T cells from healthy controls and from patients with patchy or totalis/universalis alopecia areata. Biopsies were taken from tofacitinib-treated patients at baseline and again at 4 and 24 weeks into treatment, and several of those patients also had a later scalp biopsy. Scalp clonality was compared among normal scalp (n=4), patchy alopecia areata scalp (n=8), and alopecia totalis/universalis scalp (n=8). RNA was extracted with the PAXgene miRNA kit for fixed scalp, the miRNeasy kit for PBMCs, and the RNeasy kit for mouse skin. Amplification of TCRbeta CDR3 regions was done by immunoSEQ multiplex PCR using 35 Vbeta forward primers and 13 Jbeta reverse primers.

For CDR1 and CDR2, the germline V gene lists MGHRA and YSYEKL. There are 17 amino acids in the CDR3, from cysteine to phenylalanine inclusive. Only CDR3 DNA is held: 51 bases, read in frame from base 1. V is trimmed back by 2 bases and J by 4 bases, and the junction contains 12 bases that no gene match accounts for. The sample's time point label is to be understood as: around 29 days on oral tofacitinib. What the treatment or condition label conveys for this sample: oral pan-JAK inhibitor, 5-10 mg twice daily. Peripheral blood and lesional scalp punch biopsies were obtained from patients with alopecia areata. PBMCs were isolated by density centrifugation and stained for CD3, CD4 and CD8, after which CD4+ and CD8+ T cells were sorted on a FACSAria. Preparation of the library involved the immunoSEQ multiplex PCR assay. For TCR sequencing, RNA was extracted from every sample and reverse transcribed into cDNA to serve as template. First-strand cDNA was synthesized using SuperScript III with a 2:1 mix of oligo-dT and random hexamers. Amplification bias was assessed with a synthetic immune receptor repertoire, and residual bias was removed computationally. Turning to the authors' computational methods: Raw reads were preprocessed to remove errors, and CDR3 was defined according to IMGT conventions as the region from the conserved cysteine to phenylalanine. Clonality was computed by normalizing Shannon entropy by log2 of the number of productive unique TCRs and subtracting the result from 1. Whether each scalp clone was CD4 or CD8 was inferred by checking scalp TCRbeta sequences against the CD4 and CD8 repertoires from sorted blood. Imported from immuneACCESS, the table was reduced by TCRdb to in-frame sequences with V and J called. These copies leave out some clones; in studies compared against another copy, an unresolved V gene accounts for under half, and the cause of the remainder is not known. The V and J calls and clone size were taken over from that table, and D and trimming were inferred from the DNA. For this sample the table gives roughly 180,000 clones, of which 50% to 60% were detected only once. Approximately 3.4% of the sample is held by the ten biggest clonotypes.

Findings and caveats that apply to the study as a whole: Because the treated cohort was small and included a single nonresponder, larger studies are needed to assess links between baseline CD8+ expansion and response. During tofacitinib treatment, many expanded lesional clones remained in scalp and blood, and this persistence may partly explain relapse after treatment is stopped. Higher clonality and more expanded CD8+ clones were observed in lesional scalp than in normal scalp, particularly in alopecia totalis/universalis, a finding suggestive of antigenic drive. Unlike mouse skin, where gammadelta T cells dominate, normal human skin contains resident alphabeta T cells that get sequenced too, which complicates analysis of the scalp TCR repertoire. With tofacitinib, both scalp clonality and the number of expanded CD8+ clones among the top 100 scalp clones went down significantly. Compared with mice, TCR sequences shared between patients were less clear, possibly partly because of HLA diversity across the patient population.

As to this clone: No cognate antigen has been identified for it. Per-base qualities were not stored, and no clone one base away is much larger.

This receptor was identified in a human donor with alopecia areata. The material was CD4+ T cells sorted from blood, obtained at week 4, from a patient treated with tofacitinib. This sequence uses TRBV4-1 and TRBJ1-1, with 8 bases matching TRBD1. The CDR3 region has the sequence CASSQPLRQGRITEAFF. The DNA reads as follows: TGCGCCAGCAGCCAACCACTACGACAGGGGAGGATCACTGAAGCTTTCTTT.